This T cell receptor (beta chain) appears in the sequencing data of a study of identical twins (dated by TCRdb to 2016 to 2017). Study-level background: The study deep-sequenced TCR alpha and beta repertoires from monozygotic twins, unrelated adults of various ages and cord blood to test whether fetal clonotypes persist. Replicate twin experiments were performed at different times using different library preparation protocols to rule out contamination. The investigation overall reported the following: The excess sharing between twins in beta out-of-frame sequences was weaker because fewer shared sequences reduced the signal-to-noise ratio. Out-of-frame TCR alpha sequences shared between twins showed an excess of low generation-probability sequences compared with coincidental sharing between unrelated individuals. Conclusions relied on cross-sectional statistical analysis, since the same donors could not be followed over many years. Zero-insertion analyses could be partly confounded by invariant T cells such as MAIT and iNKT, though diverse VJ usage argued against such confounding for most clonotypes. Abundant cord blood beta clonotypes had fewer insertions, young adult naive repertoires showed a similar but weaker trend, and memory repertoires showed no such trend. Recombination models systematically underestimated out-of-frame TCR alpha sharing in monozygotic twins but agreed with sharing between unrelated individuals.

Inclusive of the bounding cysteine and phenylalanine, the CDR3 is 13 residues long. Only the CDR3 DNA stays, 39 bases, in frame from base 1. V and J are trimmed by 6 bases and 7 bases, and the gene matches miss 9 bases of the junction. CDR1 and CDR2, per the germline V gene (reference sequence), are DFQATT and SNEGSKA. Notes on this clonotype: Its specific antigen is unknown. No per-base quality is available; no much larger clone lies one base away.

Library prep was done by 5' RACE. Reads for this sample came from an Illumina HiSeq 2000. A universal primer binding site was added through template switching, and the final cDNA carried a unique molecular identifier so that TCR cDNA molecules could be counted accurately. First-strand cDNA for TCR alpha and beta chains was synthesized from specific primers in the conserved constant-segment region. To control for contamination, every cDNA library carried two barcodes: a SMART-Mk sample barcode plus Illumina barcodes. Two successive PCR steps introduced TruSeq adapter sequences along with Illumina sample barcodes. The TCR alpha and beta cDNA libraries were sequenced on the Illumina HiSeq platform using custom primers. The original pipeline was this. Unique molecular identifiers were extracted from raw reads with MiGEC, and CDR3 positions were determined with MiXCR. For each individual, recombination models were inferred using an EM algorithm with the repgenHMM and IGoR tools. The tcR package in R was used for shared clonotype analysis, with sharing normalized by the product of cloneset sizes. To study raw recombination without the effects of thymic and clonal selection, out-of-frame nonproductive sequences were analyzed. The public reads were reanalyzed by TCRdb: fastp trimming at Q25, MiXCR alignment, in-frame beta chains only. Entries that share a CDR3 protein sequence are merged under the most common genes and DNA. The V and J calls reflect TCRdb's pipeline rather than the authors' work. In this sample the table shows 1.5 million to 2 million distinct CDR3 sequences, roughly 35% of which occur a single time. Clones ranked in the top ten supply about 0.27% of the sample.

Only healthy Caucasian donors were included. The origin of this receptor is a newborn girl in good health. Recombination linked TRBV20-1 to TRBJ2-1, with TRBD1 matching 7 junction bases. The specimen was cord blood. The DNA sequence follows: TGCAGTGCCGACCTACAGGGGTGGAATGAGCAGTTCTTC. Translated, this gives CSADLQGWNEQFF.